This paragraph reports one T cell receptor (beta chain). Its antigen is not identified. This sample was included in a study of beta chain features in type 1 diabetes. General study points: Comparison showed that naive, central memory and Treg TCRB repertoires appeared more similar among patients than among healthy donors.

Each population that was sorted was more than 95% pure. Expressed TCRB transcripts were sequenced because the entire RNA isolate underwent reverse transcription. Only in-frame clones appear in the TCRdb table, and some are missing; sequencing was by immunoSEQ multiplex PCR. The sample consists of around 350,000 clones, over 9.5% of them appearing once. The germline CDR1 and CDR2 sequences are MNHEY and SVGAGI. V was trimmed by 6 bases and J by 6 bases, leaving 19 bases between them. The CDR3 contains 15 residues. The clonotype was recovered from a young man in good health. Sequencing used naive CD4+ T cells from blood. The chain has TRBV6-5 and TRBJ2-3; D possibly corresponds to TRBD2 (6 bases). The DNA of the CDR3 is TGTGCCAGCAGCCACTGGCGGGGAGGTTTGGATACGCAGTATTTT. It encodes CASSHWRGGLDTQYF.